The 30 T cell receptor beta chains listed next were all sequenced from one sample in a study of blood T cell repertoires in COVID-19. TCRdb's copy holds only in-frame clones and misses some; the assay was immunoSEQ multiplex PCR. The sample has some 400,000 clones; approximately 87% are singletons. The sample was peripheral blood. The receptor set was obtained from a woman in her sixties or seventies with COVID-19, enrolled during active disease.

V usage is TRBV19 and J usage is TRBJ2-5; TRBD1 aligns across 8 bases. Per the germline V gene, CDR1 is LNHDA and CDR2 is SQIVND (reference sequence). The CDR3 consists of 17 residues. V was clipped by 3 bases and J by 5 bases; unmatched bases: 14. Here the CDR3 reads CASSMVGSLGTGETQYF. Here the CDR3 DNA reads TGTGCCAGTAGTATGGTCGGTTCCCTGGGGACAGGTGAGACCCAGTACTTC.

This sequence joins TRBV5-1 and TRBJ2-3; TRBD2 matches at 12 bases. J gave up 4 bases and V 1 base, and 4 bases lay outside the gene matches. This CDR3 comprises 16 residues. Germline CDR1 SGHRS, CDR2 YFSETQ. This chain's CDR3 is CASSLPSGGAADTQYF. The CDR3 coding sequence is TGCGCCAGCAGCTTGCCTAGCGGGGGGGCAGCAGATACGCAGTATTTT.

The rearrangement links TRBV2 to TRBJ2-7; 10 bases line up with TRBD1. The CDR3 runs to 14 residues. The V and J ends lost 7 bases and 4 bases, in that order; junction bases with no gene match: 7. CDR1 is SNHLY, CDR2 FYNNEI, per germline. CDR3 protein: CASTATGGAYEQYF. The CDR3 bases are TGTGCCAGCACCGCGACAGGGGGCGCGTACGAGCAGTACTTC.

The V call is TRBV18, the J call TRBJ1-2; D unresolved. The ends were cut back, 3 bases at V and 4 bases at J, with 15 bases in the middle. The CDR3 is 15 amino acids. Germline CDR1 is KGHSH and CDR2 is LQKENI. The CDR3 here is CASSPPGGEGYGYTF. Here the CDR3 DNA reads TGTGCCAGCTCACCCCCAGGCGGTGAGGGCTATGGCTACACCTTC. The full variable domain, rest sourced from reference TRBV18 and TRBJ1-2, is NAGVMQNPRHLVRRRGQEARLRCSPMKGHSHVYWYRQLPEEGLKFMVYLQKENIIDESGMPKERFSAEFPKEGPSILRIQQVVRGDSAAYFCASSPPGGEGYGYTFGSGTRLTVV.

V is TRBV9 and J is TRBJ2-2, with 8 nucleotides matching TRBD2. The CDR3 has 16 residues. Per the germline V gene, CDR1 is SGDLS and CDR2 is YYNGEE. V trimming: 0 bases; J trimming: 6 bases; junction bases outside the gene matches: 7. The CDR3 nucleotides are TGTGCCAGCAGCGTAGGTGGCGGGGGGTCCCCCGGGGAGCTGTTTTTT. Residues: CASSVGGGGSPGELFF.

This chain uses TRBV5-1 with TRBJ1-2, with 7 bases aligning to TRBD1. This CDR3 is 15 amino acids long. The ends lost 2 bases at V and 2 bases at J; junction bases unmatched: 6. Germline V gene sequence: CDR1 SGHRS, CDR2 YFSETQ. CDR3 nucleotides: TGCGCCAGCAGCTTAATGGGGACAGCGAACTATGGCTACACCTTC. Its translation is CASSLMGTANYGYTF.

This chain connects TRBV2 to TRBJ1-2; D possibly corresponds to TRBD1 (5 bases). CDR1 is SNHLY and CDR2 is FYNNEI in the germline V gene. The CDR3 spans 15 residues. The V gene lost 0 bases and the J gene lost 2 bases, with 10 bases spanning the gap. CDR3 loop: CASSEAGLANYGYTF. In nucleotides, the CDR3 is TGTGCCAGCAGTGAAGCGGGACTGGCGAACTATGGCTACACCTTC.

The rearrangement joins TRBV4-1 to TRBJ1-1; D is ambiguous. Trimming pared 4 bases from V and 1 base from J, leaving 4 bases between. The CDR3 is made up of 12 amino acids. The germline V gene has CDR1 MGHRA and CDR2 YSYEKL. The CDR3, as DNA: TGCGCCAGCAGCCGCAGGAACACTGAAGCTTTCTTT. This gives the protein CASSRRNTEAFF.

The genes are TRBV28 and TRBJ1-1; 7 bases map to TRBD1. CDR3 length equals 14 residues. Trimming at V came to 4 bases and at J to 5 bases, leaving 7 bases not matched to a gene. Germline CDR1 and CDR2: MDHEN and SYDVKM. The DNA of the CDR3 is TGTGCCAGCAGTTGGGGGACAGTATCGACTGAAGCTTTCTTT. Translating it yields CASSWGTVSTEAFF.

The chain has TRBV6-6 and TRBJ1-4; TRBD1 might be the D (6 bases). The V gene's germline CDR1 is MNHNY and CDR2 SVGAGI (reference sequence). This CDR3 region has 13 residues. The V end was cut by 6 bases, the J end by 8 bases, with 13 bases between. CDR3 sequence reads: CASSTTGNEKLFF. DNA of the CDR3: TGTGCCAGCAGCACCACAGGGAACGAAAAACTGTTTTTT.

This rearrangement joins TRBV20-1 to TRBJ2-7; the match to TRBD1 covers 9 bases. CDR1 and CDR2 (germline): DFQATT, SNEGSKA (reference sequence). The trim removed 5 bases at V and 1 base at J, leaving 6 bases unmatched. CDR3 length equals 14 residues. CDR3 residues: CSAGDRGKSYEQYF. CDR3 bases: TGCAGTGCTGGTGACAGGGGGAAATCCTACGAGCAGTACTTC.

The CDR3 sequence is CASTKTVTNEKLFF. As DNA, the CDR3 is TGTGCCAGCACCAAAACGGTGACTAATGAAAAACTGTTTTTT. The gene calls are TRBV6-8 and TRBJ1-4, with D hard to call. Per the germline V gene, CDR1 is MNHGY and CDR2 is SAAAGT. The CDR3 has 14 amino acids. The V end lost 7 bases, the J end lost 2 bases, and 11 bases lay between the germline ends.

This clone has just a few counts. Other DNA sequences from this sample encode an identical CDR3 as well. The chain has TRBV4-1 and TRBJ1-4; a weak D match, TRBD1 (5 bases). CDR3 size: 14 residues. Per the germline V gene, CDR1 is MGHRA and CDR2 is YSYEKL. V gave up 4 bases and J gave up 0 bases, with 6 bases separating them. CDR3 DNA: TGCGCCAGCAGCCTACAGGCAACTAATGAAAAACTGTTTTTT. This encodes CASSLQATNEKLFF.

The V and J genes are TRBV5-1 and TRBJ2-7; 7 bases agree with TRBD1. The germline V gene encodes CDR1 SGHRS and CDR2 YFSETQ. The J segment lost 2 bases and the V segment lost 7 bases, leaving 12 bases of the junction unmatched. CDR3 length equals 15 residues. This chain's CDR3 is CASSPGDSITYEQYF. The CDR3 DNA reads TGCGCCAGCTCGCCCGGGGACAGTATAACCTACGAGCAGTACTTC.

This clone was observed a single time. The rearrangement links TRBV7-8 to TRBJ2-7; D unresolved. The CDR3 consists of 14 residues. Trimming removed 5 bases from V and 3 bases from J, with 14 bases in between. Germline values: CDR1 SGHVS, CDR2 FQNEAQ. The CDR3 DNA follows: TGTGCCAGCAGCCCCCTTAGGAGACTCTACGAGCAGTACTTC. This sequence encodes CASSPLRRLYEQYF.

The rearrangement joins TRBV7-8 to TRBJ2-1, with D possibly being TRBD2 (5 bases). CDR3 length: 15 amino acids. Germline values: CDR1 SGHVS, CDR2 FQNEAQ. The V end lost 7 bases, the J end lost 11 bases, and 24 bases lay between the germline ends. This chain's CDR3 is CASKKREAGNGKQFF. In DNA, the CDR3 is TGTGCCAGCAAGAAAAGGGAAGCCGGGAATGGGAAGCAGTTCTTC. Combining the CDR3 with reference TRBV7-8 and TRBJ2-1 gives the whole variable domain GAGVSQSPRYKVAKRGQDVALRCDPISGHVSLFWYQQALGQGPEFLTYFQNEAQLDKSGLPSDRFFAERPEGSVSTLKIQRTQQEDSAVYLCASKKREAGNGKQFFGPGTRLTVL.

The CDR3 sequence is CASSPQGSYNSPLHF. Written as DNA, the CDR3 is TGCGCCAGCAGCCCTCAAGGGAGTTATAATTCACCCCTCCACTTT. This chain joins TRBV5-1 and TRBJ1-6; D is unclear. CDR3 length equals 15 residues. The germline gives CDR1 SGHRS, CDR2 YFSETQ. V dropped 4 bases and J dropped 4 bases, with 12 bases sitting between them.

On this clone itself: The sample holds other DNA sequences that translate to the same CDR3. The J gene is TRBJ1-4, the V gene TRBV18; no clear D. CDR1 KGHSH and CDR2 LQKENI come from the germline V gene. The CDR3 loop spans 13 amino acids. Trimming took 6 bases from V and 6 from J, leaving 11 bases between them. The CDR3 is CASSPGRDEKLFF. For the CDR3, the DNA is TGTGCCAGCTCCCCGGGGAGGGATGAAAAACTGTTTTTT.

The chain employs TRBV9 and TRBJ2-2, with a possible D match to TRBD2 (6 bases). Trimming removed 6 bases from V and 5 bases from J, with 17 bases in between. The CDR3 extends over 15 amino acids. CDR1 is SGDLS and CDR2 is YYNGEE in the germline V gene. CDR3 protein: CASNVEGRRTGELFF. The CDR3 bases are TGTGCCAGCAACGTGGAGGGGCGTCGGACCGGGGAGCTGTTTTTT.

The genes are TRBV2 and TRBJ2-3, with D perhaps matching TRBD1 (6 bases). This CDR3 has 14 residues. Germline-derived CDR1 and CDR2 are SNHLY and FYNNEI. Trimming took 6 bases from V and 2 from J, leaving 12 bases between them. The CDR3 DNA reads TGTGCCAGCAGGGACAGTTTCTACACAGATACGCAGTATTTT. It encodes CASRDSFYTDTQYF.

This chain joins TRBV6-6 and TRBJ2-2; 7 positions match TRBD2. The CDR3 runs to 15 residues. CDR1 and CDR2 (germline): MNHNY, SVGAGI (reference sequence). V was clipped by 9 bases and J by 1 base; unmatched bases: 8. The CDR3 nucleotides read TGTGCCAGTGAGCCGGGAGGACAGAACACCGGGGAGCTGTTTTTT. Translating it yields CASEPGGQNTGELFF.

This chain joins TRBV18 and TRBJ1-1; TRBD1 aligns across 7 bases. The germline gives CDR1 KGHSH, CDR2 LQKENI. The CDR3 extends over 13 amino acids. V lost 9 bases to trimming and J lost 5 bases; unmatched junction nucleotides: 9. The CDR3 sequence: CASCDRVRTEAFF. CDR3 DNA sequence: TGTGCCAGTTGTGACAGGGTGAGGACTGAAGCTTTCTTT.

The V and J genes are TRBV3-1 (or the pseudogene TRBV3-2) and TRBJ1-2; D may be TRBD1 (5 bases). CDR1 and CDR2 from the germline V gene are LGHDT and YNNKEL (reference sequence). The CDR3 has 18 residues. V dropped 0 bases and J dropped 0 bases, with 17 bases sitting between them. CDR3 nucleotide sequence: TGTGCCAGCAGCCAAGAGTGGGCCAGGGAAGTGGCTAACTATGGCTACACCTTC. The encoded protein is CASSQEWAREVANYGYTF.

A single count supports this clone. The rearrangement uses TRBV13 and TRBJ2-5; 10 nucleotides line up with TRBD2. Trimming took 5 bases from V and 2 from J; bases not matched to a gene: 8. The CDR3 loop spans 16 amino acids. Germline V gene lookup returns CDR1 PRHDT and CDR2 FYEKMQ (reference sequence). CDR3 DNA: TGTGCCAGCAGCCCACCTAGCGGGGGACTACAAGAGACCCAGTACTTC. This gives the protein CASSPPSGGLQETQYF.

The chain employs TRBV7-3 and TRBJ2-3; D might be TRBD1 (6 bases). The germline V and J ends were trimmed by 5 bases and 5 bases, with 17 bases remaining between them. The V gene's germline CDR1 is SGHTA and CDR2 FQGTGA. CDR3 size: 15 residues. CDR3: CASSRIGGSEDTQYF. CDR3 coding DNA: TGTGCCAGCAGCCGGATAGGGGGATCCGAAGATACGCAGTATTTT.

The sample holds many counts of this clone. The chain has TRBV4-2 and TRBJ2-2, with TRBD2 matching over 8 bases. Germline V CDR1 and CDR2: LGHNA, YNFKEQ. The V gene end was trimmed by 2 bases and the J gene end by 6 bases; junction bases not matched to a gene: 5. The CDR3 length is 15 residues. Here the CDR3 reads CASSQPYGGAGELFF. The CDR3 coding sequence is TGTGCCAGCAGCCAACCTTACGGGGGGGCCGGGGAGCTGTTTTTT.

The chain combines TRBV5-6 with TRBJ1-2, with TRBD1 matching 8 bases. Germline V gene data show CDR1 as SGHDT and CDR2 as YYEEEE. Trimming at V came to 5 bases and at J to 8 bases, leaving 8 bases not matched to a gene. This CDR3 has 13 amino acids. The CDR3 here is CASSSTDRAGYTF. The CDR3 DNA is TGTGCCAGCAGTTCTACGGACAGGGCGGGCTACACCTTC.

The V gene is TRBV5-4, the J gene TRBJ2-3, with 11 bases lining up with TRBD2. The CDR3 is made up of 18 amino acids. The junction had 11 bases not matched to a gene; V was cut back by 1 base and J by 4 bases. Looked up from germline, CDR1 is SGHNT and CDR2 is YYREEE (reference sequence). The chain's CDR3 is CASSLYRLAGGGADTQYF. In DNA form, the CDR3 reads TGTGCCAGCAGCTTGTATCGCCTAGCGGGGGGCGGGGCAGATACGCAGTATTTT.

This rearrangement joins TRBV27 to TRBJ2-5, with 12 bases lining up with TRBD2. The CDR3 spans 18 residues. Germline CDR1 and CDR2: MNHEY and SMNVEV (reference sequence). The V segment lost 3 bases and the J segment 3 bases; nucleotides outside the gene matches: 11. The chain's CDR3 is CASSLEGLAGTKKETQYF. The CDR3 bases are TGTGCCAGCAGTTTGGAAGGACTAGCGGGGACAAAGAAAGAGACCCAGTACTTC.

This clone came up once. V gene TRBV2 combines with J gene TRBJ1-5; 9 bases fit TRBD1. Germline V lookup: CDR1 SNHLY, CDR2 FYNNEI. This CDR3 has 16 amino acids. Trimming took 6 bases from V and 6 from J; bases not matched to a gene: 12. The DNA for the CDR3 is TGTGCCAGCAGACGGGGACAGGGTAAATTAGGTCAGCCCCAGCATTTT. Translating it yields CASRRGQGKLGQPQHF.